These T cell receptor beta chains were read from a single sample in a study of Tregs in tolerant kidney transplant recipients. The method was immunoSEQ multiplex PCR; TCRdb's version includes in-frame clones alone and lacks a portion of them. The repertoire holds some 66,000 clones, with around nine tenths as singletons. Here the sequenced sample was CD8+ T cells from blood, taken before the transplant. Source of these receptors: a human donor who received a combined kidney and bone marrow transplant. Each CDR3 is given with its conserved first and last residue. A D gene is named only where the DNA matches it firmly. Rows may omit the clone size; those that give it use once, few, many or a size class.

V: TRBV5-6; size: NA; J: TRBJ2-1; D: TRBD1; length: 16; DNA: TGTGCCAGCAGCCCACCGGGACAGGGGGCAAACAATGAGCAGTTCTTC; CDR3: CASSPPGQGANNEQFF
V: TRBV7-6; size: NA; J: TRBJ2-3; D: NA; length: 14; DNA: TGTGCCAGCAGCTGGACCGCGGGGAGGGATACGCAGTATTTT; CDR3: CASSWTAGRDTQYF
V: TRBV6-5; size: NA; J: TRBJ2-1; D: NA; length: 11; DNA: TGTGCCAGCAGTTGGGGCCGTGAGCAGTTCTTC; CDR3: CASSWGREQFF
V: TRBV4-1; size: NA; J: TRBJ1-5; D: TRBD1; length: 15; DNA: TGCGCCAGCAGCCAAGGGACAGGGGTCAATCAGCCCCAGCATTTT; CDR3: CASSQGTGVNQPQHF
V: TRBV4-3; size: few; J: TRBJ2-6; D: NA; length: 16; DNA: TGCGCCAGCAGCTCCACCGCTGGCACTGGGGCCAACGTCCTGACTTTC; CDR3: CASSSTAGTGANVLTF
V: TRBV4-3; size: NA; J: TRBJ2-7; D: NA; length: 13; DNA: TGCGCCAGCAGCCAAAGGGGTTCCTACGAGCAGTACTTC; CDR3: CASSQRGSYEQYF
V: TRBV16; size: NA; J: TRBJ2-2; D: NA; length: 16; DNA: TGTGCCAGCAGCCAAGCCCTCAGCGGTCCCACCGGGGAGCTGTTTTTT; CDR3: CASSQALSGPTGELFF
V: TRBV6-1; size: NA; J: TRBJ2-1; D: NA; length: 17; DNA: TGTGCCAGCAGTGAAGTCGAGGGCCTGATCTCATACAATGAGCAGTTCTTC; CDR3: CASSEVEGLISYNEQFF
V: TRBV28; size: once; J: TRBJ1-5; D: TRBD1; length: 15; DNA: TGTGCCAGCAGTTTGACGTTTCAGGGGGATCAGCCCCAGCATTTT; CDR3: CASSLTFQGDQPQHF
V: TRBV11-2; size: NA; J: TRBJ2-1; D: TRBD2; length: 15; DNA: TGTGCCAGCAGCCGAACTAGCGGAGCCTACAATGAGCAGTTCTTC; CDR3: CASSRTSGAYNEQFF
V: TRBV30; size: NA; J: TRBJ2-3; D: TRBD1; length: 14; DNA: TGTGCCCAGACAGGGGTGACTAGCACAGATACGCAGTATTTT; CDR3: CAQTGVTSTDTQYF
V: TRBV7-6; size: NA; J: TRBJ2-7; D: TRBD2; length: 15; DNA: TGTGCCAGCAGCTTATTGCCTAGCGGCATCTACGAGCAGTACTTC; CDR3: CASSLLPSGIYEQYF
V: TRBV7-2; size: NA; J: TRBJ1-2; D: NA; length: 13; DNA: TGTGCCAGCAGCTCGACAGAAAACTATGGCTACACCTTC; CDR3: CASSSTENYGYTF
V: TRBV30; size: NA; J: TRBJ2-7; D: NA; length: 15; DNA: TGTGCCTGGAGGGGGTCGACAGAGAGCTCCTACGAGCAGTACTTC; CDR3: CAWRGSTESSYEQYF
V: TRBV19; size: once; J: TRBJ1-1; D: NA; length: 12; DNA: TGTGCCAGTAGGCCAGGGGCCACTGAAGCTTTCTTT; CDR3: CASRPGATEAFF
V: TRBV28; size: NA; J: TRBJ2-3; D: NA; length: 14; DNA: TGTGCCAGCAGCCGGGACACCGGCACAGATACGCAGTATTTT; CDR3: CASSRDTGTDTQYF
V: TRBV6-6; size: NA; J: TRBJ1-5; D: NA; length: 12; DNA: TGTGCCACGGGGGGTCCCTCGGTGGCCCAGCATTTT; CDR3: CATGGPSVAQHF
V: TRBV5-1; size: NA; J: TRBJ1-4; D: NA; length: 18; DNA: TGCGCCAGCAGCTTGGAGGAGGGTGGATTAGTAACTAATGAAAAACTGTTTTTT; CDR3: CASSLEEGGLVTNEKLFF